This T cell receptor beta chain was identified in a study of cytomegalovirus exposure and HLA in healthy donors. PCR amplification relied on 60 Vbeta primers (plus 13 Jbeta primers). This table comes from immunoSEQ multiplex PCR, and its TCRdb copy is limited to in-frame clones, with some not included. The table includes some 170,000 clones, over 70% detected once. The CDR3 spans 15 residues. CDR1 and CDR2 from the germline V gene are MNHNS and SASEGT. Trimming at V came to 3 bases and at J to 4 bases, leaving 4 bases not matched to a gene. This clone was observed once. Sequencing was carried out using PBMCs. The chain uses TRBV6-1 and TRBJ2-1; 9 nucleotides match TRBD2. The TCR originated in a man younger than 35 in good health and CMV-seropositive. The CDR3 nucleotides read TGTGCCAGCAGTGAGTCTAGCGGGAAGTACAATGAGCAGTTCTTC. Its translation is CASSESSGKYNEQFF.